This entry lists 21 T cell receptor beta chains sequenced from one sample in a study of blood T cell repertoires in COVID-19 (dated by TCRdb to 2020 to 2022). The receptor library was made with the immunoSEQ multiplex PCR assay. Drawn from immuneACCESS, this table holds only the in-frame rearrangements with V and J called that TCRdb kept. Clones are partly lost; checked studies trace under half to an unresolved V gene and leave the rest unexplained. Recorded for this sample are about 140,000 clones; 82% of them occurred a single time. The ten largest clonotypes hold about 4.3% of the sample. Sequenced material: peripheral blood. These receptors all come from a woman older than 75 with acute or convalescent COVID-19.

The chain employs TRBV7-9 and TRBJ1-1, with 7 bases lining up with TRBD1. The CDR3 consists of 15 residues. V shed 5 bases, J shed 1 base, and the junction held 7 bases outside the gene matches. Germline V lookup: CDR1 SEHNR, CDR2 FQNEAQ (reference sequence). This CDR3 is CASSGVGGPNTEAFF. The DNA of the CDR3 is TGTGCCAGCAGCGGGGTAGGGGGCCCGAACACTGAAGCTTTCTTT.

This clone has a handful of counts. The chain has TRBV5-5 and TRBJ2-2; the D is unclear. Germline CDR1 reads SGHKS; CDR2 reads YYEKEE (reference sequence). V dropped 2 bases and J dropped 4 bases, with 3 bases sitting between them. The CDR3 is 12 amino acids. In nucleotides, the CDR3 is TGTGCCAGCAGCTTTAGCACCGGGGAGCTGTTTTTT. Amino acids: CASSFSTGELFF.

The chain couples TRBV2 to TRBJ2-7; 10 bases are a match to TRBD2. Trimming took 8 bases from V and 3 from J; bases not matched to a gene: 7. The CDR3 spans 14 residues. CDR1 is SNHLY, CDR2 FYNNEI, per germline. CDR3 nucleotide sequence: TGTGCCAGCCAAGGGACTAGCGTACACTACGAGCAGTACTTC. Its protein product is CASQGTSVHYEQYF.

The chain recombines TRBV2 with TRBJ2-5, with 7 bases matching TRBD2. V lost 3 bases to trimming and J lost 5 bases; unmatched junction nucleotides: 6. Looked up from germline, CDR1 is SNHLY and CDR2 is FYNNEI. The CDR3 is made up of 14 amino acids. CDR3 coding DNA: TGTGCCAGCAGTGACCAGCGGGGCCGGGAGACCCAGTACTTC. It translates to CASSDQRGRETQYF.

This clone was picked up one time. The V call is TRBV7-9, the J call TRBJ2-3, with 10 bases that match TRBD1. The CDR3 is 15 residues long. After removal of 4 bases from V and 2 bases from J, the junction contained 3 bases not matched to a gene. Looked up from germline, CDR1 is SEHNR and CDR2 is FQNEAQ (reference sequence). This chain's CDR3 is CASSSTGGSTDTQYF. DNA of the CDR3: TGTGCCAGCAGCTCGACAGGGGGCTCCACAGATACGCAGTATTTT.

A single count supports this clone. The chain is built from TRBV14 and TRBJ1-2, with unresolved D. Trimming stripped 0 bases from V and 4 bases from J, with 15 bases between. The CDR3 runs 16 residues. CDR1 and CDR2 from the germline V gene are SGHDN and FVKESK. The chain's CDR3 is CASSQESASNVYGYTF. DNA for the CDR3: TGTGCCAGCAGCCAAGAATCAGCGAGCAACGTCTATGGCTACACCTTC. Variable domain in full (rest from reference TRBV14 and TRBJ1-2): EAGVTQFPSHSVIEKGQTVTLRCDPISGHDNLYWYRRVMGKEIKFLLHFVKESKQDESGMPNNRFLAERTGGTYSTLKVQPAELEDSGVYFCASSQESASNVYGYTFGSGTRLTVV.

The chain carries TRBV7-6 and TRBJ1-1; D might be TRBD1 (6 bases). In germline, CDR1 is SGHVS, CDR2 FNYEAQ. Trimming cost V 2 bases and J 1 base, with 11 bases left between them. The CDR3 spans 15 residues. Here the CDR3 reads CASSLFRGKNTEAFF. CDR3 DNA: TGTGCCAGCAGCTTATTCAGGGGAAAGAACACTGAAGCTTTCTTT.

CDR3 sequence: CASSAQTGQTEAFF. The CDR3 region has the DNA TGTGCCAGCAGCGCCCAGACAGGGCAGACTGAAGCTTTCTTT. This rearrangement joins TRBV3-1 (or the pseudogene TRBV3-2) to TRBJ1-1; 7 positions agree with TRBD1. This CDR3 is built from 14 residues. Germline-derived CDR1 and CDR2 are LGHDT and YNNKEL (reference sequence). The junction had 8 bases not matched to a gene; V was cut back by 5 bases and J by 5 bases.

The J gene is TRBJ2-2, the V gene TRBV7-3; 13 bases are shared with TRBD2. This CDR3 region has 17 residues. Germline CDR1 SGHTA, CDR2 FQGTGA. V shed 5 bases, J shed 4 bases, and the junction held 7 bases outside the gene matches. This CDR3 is CASSQLAGGPGTGELFF. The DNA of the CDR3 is TGTGCCAGCAGCCAACTAGCGGGGGGGCCTGGCACCGGGGAGCTGTTTTTT.

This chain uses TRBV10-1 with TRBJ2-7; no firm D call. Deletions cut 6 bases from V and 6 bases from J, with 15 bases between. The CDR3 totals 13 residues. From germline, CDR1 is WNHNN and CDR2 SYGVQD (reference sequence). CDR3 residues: CASSARFSSEQYF. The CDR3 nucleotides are TGCGCCAGCAGCGCGCGCTTTTCGTCCGAGCAGTACTTC.

Here the CDR3 DNA reads TGTGCCATCAACCGGACTAGCGGACTCTCCTACAATGAGCAGTTCTTC. Its protein is CAINRTSGLSYNEQFF. The J gene is TRBJ2-1, the V gene TRBV10-3; 10 bases match TRBD2. The J segment lost 0 bases and the V segment lost 7 bases, leaving 6 bases of the junction unmatched. The CDR3 consists of 16 residues. Germline V gives CDR1 ENHRY, CDR2 SYGVKD.

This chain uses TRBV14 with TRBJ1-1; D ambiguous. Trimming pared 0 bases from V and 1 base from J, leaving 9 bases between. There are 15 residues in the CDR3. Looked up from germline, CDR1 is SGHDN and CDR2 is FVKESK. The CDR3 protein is CASSQDLAGNTEAFF. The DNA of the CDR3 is TGTGCCAGCAGCCAAGACTTGGCAGGGAACACTGAAGCTTTCTTT.

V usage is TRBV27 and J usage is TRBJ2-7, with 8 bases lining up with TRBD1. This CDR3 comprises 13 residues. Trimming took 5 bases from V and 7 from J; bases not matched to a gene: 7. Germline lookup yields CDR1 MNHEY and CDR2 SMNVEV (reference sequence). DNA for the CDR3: TGTGCCAGCAGTCTCTGGACAGGGAGGGAGCAGTACTTC. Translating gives CASSLWTGREQYF.

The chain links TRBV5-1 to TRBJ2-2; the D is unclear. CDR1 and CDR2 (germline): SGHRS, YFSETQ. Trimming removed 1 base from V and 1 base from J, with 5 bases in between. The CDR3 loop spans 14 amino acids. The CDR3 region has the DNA TGCGCCAGCAGCTTGAACGGGAACACCGGGGAGCTGTTTTTT. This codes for CASSLNGNTGELFF.

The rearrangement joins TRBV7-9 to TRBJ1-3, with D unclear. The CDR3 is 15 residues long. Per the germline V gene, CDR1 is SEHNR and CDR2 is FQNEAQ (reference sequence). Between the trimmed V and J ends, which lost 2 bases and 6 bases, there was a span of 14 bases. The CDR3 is CASSLRSAGENTIYF. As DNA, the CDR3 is TGTGCCAGCAGCTTAAGGAGCGCGGGAGAAAACACCATATATTTT.

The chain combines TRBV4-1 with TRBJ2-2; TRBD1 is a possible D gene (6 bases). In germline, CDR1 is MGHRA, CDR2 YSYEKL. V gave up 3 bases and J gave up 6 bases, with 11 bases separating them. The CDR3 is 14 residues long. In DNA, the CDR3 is TGCGCCAGCAGCCATGGGCCAGGGGCCGGGGAGCTGTTTTTT. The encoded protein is CASSHGPGAGELFF.

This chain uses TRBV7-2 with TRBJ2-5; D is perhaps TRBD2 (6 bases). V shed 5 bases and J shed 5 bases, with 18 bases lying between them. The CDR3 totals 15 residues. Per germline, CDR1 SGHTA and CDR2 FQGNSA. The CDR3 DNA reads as TGTGCCAGCAGCCCGGACTACGCGAGAAGGGAGACCCAGTACTTC. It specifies CASSPDYARRETQYF.

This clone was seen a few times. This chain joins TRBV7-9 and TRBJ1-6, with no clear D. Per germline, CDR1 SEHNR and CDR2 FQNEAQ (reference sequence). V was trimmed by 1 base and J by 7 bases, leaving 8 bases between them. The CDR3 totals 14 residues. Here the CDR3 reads CASSLVGRNSPLHF. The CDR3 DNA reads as TGTGCCAGCAGCTTAGTGGGCAGAAATTCACCCCTCCACTTT. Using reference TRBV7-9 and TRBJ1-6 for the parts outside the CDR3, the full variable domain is DTGVSQNPRHKITKRGQNVTFRCDPISEHNRLYWYRQTLGQGPEFLTYFQNEAQLEKSRLLSDRFSAERPKGSFSTLEIQRTEQGDSAMYLCASSLVGRNSPLHFGNGTRLTVT.

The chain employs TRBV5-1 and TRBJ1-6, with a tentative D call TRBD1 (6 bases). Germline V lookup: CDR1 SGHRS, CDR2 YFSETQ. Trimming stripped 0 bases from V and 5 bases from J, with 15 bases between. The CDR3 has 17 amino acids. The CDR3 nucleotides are TGCGCCAGCAGCTTGGTCGTCAGGGGAGACAATAATTCACCCCTCCACTTT. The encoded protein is CASSLVVRGDNNSPLHF. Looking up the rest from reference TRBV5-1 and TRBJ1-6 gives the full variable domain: KAGVTQTPRYLIKTRGQQVTLSCSPISGHRSVSWYQQTPGQGLQFLFEYFSETQRNKGNFPGRFSGRQFSNSRSEMNVSTLELGDSALYLCASSLVVRGDNNSPLHFGNGTRLTVT.

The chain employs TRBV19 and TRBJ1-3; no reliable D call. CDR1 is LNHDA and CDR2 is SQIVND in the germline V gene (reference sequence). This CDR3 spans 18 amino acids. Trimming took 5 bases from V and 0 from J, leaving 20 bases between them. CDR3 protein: CASSPRPGRLISGNTIYF. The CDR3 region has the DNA TGTGCCAGTAGTCCACGGCCTGGCAGACTTATCTCTGGAAACACCATATATTTT.

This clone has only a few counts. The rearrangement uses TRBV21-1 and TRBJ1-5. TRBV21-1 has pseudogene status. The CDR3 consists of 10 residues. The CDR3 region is CAKIIQPQHF. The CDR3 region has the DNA TGTGCCAAAATTATTCAGCCCCAGCATTTT.